This TCR beta chain was recorded in a study of technical replicates of blood from a handful of donors. Germline CDR1 is SGHDT and CDR2 is YYEEEE. V gave up 4 bases and J gave up 5 bases; unmatched junction bases: 12. This CDR3 contains 16 residues. The assay was immunoSEQ multiplex PCR, and TCRdb's table has in-frame clones only and misses some. Of around 50,000 clones listed, 80% to 95% are singletons. This rearrangement joins TRBV5-6 to TRBJ2-7, with 10 bases aligning to TRBD2. The sequence derives from a human donor in good health. Some clones in this sample may be carry-over from other donors' samples. The sequencing sample was made of PBMCs. CDR3 residues: CASSPPVAGGWNEQYF. In DNA form, the CDR3 reads TGTGCCAGCAGCCCACCGGTAGCGGGGGGCTGGAACGAGCAGTACTTC.